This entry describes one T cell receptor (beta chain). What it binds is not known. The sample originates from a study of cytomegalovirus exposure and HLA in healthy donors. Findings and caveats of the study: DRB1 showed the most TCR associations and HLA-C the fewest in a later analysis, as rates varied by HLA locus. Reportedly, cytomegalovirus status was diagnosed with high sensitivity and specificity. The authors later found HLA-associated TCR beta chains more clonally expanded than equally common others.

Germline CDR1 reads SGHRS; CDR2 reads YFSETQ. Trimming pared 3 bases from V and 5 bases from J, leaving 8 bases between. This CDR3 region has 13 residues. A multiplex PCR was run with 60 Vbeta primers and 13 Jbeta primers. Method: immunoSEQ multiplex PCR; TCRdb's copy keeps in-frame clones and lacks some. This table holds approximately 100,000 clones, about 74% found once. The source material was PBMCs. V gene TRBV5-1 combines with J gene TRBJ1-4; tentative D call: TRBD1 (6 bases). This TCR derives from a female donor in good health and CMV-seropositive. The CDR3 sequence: CASSSDRNEKLFF. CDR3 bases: TGCGCCAGCAGCTCGGACAGAAATGAAAAACTGTTTTTT.